These T cell receptor beta chains were read from a single sample in a study of identical twins. TCRdb reprocessed the 5' RACE reads with MiXCR, giving one entry per CDR3 protein. The sample consists of about 720,000 distinct CDR3 sequences, roughly 8% of them appearing once. A further study also used this sample, focusing on yellow fever vaccine responses in identical twins.

Sequencing was performed on PBMCs. Receptor source: a woman aged 18-29 years in good health. The CDR3 runs from the conserved cysteine through the conserved F or W. D genes are given only for firm matches. A row's size may be missing; if present it is once, few, many or a size class.

V	D	size	length	J	CDR3	DNA
TRBV5-1	TRBD2	-	15	TRBJ2-3	CASSSRSGLTDTQYF	TGCGCCAGCAGCTCGCGTAGCGGGTTGACAGATACGCAGTATTTT
TRBV29-1	-	-	17	TRBJ2-3	CSVEDLVGRSSPDTQYF	TGCAGCGTTGAAGATCTGGTTGGACGATCATCCCCAGATACGCAGTATTTT
TRBV4-3	-	few	15	TRBJ2-7	CASSQANQPSYEQYF	TGCGCCAGCAGCCAAGCGAACCAGCCCTCCTACGAGCAGTACTTC
TRBV20-1	-	many	14	TRBJ2-5	CSASRGGGGETQYF	TGCAGTGCTAGTCGCGGAGGGGGCGGAGAGACCCAGTACTTC
TRBV5-1	TRBD2	many	14	TRBJ2-7	CASSLGTSLYEQYF	TGCGCCAGCAGCTTGGGGACTAGCCTATACGAGCAGTACTTC
TRBV5-1	-	many	15	TRBJ2-1	CASSLGGDSYNEQFF	TGCGCCAGCAGCTTGGGAGGGGATTCCTACAATGAGCAGTTCTTC
TRBV12-3/TRBV12-4	-	few	15	TRBJ1-1	CASSSRETLNTEAFF	TGTGCCAGCAGTTCCCGGGAGACCCTGAACACTGAAGCTTTCTTT
TRBV12-3/TRBV12-4	TRBD2	-	16	TRBJ2-3	CASRTTSGGPHVTQYF	TGTGCCAGCAGGACGACTAGCGGGGGGCCACATGTTACGCAGTATTTT
TRBV9	TRBD2	few	16	TRBJ2-7	CASSVESLAGDDEQYF	TGTGCCAGCAGCGTAGAGTCTCTAGCGGGGGACGACGAGCAGTACTTC
TRBV12-3/TRBV12-4	-	many	14	TRBJ2-1	CASSLGTQINEQFF	TGTGCCAGCAGTTTAGGGACACAGATAAATGAGCAGTTCTTC
TRBV12-5	-	-	13	TRBJ2-7	CASGWDLSYEQYF	TGTGCTAGTGGTTGGGACCTCTCCTACGAGCAGTACTTC
TRBV10-3	TRBD2	few	12	TRBJ2-5	CAPGLDLETQYF	TGTGCCCCCGGACTAGACCTAGAGACCCAGTACTTC
TRBV12-3/TRBV12-4	-	-	15	TRBJ2-2	CASSLDGPNTGELFF	TGTGCCAGCAGTTTGGACGGACCGAACACCGGGGAGCTGTTTTTT
TRBV28	TRBD1	many	14	TRBJ2-7	CASSVGTGDYEQYF	TGTGCCAGCAGTGTCGGGACAGGAGATTACGAGCAGTACTTC
TRBV2	TRBD1	-	13	TRBJ1-1	CASTRQGPTEAFF	TGTGCCAGCACCAGACAGGGCCCCACTGAAGCTTTCTTT
TRBV10-3	-	-	16	TRBJ2-3	CAISELQGPSTDTQYF	TGTGCCATCAGTGAGTTACAGGGCCCCAGCACAGATACGCAGTATTTT
TRBV7-8	-	-	16	TRBJ2-3	CASIPNPRGSTDTQYF	TGTGCCAGCATCCCGAACCCCCGGGGTAGCACAGATACGCAGTATTTT
TRBV6-5	TRBD1	few	14	TRBJ1-1	CASSYPDRKSEAFF	TGTGCCAGCAGTTACCCGGACAGGAAAAGCGAAGCTTTCTTT
TRBV6-5	-	many	14	TRBJ2-2	CASSYPLNTGELFF	TGTGCCAGCAGTTATCCCTTGAACACCGGGGAGCTGTTTTTT
TRBV7-9	-	-	15	TRBJ2-1	CASSLVQTGDNEQFF	TGTGCCAGCAGCTTAGTTCAGACGGGGGACAATGAGCAGTTCTTC
TRBV7-9	-	-	16	TRBJ2-3	CASSLLSGAGTDTQYF	TGTGCCAGCAGCCTTTTGTCCGGAGCGGGCACAGATACGCAGTATTTT
TRBV3-1	-	many	14	TRBJ2-7	CASSRRAGIYEQYF	TGTGCCAGCAGCCGCCGGGCGGGAATCTACGAGCAGTACTTC
TRBV20-1	TRBD1	-	15	TRBJ2-4	CSARPGQGAWSIQYF	TGCAGTGCTAGACCGGGACAGGGGGCTTGGAGCATTCAGTACTTC
TRBV7-9	-	few	15	TRBJ2-7	CASSLASTSSYEQYF	TGTGCCAGCAGCTTAGCTTCCACGAGCTCCTACGAGCAGTACTTC
TRBV15	TRBD1	many	15	TRBJ2-3	CATSRVQGAIDTQYF	TGTGCCACCAGCAGAGTTCAGGGGGCAATAGATACGCAGTATTTT
TRBV29-1	-	few	15	TRBJ2-3	CSVRGAGRGPDTQYF	TGCAGCGTCCGAGGGGCAGGGCGAGGTCCAGATACGCAGTATTTT
TRBV5-6	-	-	13	TRBJ2-3	CASSGKGTDTQYF	TGTGCCAGCAGCGGAAAGGGAACAGATACGCAGTATTTT
TRBV18	-	few	13	TRBJ2-7	CASLSGPGDEQYF	TGTGCCAGCTTATCGGGACCCGGCGACGAGCAGTACTTC
TRBV20-1	TRBD1	-	12	TRBJ2-7	CSAHGDSYEQYF	TGCAGTGCCCACGGGGACAGCTACGAGCAGTACTTC
TRBV5-1	-	few	15	TRBJ2-3	CASSSTGRGTDTQYF	TGCGCCAGCAGCTCGACAGGCCGAGGCACAGATACGCAGTATTTT
TRBV20-1	-	few	16	TRBJ2-7	CSAPSPRVVSSYEQYF	TGCAGTGCTCCTTCACCCAGGGTCGTTTCTAGCTACGAGCAGTACTTC
TRBV20-1	-	-	15	TRBJ2-1	CSARRRREGYNEQFF	TGCAGTGCTAGAAGGCGGCGGGAAGGGTACAATGAGCAGTTCTTC
TRBV10-3	-	few	12	TRBJ1-1	CAISSQNTEAFF	TGTGCCATCAGCTCGCAGAACACTGAAGCTTTCTTT
TRBV7-8	-	many	14	TRBJ1-2	CASSLGSSNYGYTF	TGTGCCAGCAGCTTAGGAAGCTCTAACTATGGCTACACCTTC
TRBV20-1	TRBD2	many	15	TRBJ2-4	CSARVGTSAKNIQYF	TGCAGTGCTAGAGTTGGGACTAGCGCCAAAAACATTCAGTACTTC
TRBV27	-	-	15	TRBJ1-5	CASSLSIAPGQPQHF	TGTGCCAGCAGTTTATCCATAGCCCCCGGGCAGCCCCAGCATTTT
TRBV5-6	TRBD2	-	17	TRBJ2-3	CASSPWGTGGSTDTQYF	TGTGCCAGCAGCCCGTGGGGGACGGGAGGGAGCACAGATACGCAGTATTTT
TRBV6-5	-	-	12	TRBJ2-3	CASRPSPDTQYF	TGTGCCAGCAGACCGAGTCCAGATACGCAGTATTTT
TRBV20-1	TRBD2	many	14	TRBJ2-3	CSARRTSVADTQYF	TGCAGTGCTAGACGGACTAGTGTCGCAGATACGCAGTATTTT
TRBV24-1	TRBD2	-	17	TRBJ2-3	CATSGVSGRLNTDTQYF	TGTGCCACCAGTGGGGTAAGCGGGAGACTTAACACAGATACGCAGTATTTT
TRBV7-9	TRBD1	many	15	TRBJ2-3	CASSAGGILTDTQYF	TGTGCCAGCAGCGCAGGGGGCATATTGACAGATACGCAGTATTTT
TRBV7-9	-	few	14	TRBJ2-7	CASSSDMGSYEQYF	TGTGCCAGCAGCTCGGACATGGGGTCCTACGAGCAGTACTTC
TRBV29-1	-	-	12	TRBJ2-3	CSVDSSTDTQYF	TGCAGCGTTGACAGTAGCACAGATACGCAGTATTTT
TRBV11-2	TRBD2	few	15	TRBJ2-5	CASSTTSGGAETQYF	TGTGCCAGCAGTACGACTAGCGGGGGGGCAGAGACCCAGTACTTC
TRBV7-2	-	-	13	TRBJ1-1	CASTSGLVTEAFF	TGTGCCAGCACCTCGGGGCTCGTAACTGAAGCTTTCTTT
TRBV6-2/TRBV6-3	-	few	17	TRBJ2-7	CASSYSIKQNRFYEQYF	TGTGCCAGCAGTTACTCTATCAAGCAAAATCGGTTCTACGAGCAGTACTTC
TRBV30	-	-	14	TRBJ2-7	CAWAAGGQGEEQYF	TGTGCCTGGGCCGCGGGGGGACAGGGTGAAGAGCAGTACTTC
TRBV9	-	many	17	TRBJ2-2	CASSGDVRQSSTGELFF	TGTGCCAGCAGCGGAGACGTTAGGCAGTCGAGCACCGGGGAGCTGTTTTTT
TRBV28	TRBD2	few	15	TRBJ2-7	CASSLLGGESYEQYF	TGTGCCAGCAGTTTACTTGGGGGGGAATCCTACGAGCAGTACTTC
TRBV7-8	TRBD2	many	16	TRBJ2-7	CASSQAQEGLADEQYF	TGTGCCAGCAGCCAAGCGCAGGAGGGACTAGCGGACGAGCAGTACTTC
TRBV5-1	TRBD2	many	18	TRBJ2-3	CASSLTVRLAGGMDTQYF	TGCGCCAGCAGCCTTACCGTTCGCCTAGCGGGGGGAATGGATACGCAGTATTTT
TRBV9	-	-	14	TRBJ2-7	CASSVAQSEGEQYF	TGTGCCAGCAGCGTAGCACAATCCGAGGGGGAGCAGTACTTC
TRBV6-1	-	few	14	TRBJ1-1	CASSFGGGNTEAFF	TGTGCCAGCAGCTTCGGGGGCGGGAACACTGAAGCTTTCTTT
TRBV29-1	TRBD1	many	11	TRBJ2-3	CSVDRADTQYF	TGCAGCGTCGACAGGGCAGATACGCAGTATTTT
TRBV5-1	TRBD2	-	16	TRBJ2-7	CASSFGSTSGGLEQYF	TGCGCCAGCAGCTTTGGGTCGACTAGCGGGGGTCTCGAGCAGTACTTC
TRBV7-2	-	few	14	TRBJ2-7	CASSSGQLPREQYF	TGTGCCAGCAGCTCCGGACAGCTTCCCCGCGAGCAGTACTTC
TRBV20-1	TRBD1	few	16	TRBJ2-6	CSAGGTGATGANVLTF	TGCAGTGCTGGCGGGACAGGGGCTACTGGGGCCAACGTCCTGACTTTC